The 2 T cell receptor beta chains presented below share a single source sample, sequenced in a study of blood T cell repertoires in COVID-19 (dated by TCRdb to 2020 to 2021). The library was produced with the immunoSEQ multiplex PCR assay. TCRdb retrieved this table from immuneACCESS and kept in-frame rearrangements only. Not all clones are present; in checked studies, unresolved V genes account for under half, and no reason is known for the remainder. The sample records 150,000 to 200,000 clones, 82% of which are singletons. Clones ranked in the top ten supply approximately 21% of the sample. Sequencing was carried out using peripheral blood. These receptors originate from a woman older than 75 with acute or convalescent COVID-19.

The chain joins TRBV7-8 to TRBJ2-1; 12 nucleotides match TRBD2. CDR3 length equals 18 residues. Germline V gives CDR1 SGHVS, CDR2 FQNEAQ. V dropped 2 bases and J dropped 4; count of bases not matched to a gene: 9. The CDR3 loop is CASSLYGVGTSGYNEQFF. The CDR3 DNA is TGTGCCAGCAGCTTATATGGGGTGGGGACTAGCGGGTACAATGAGCAGTTCTTC.

This clone was observed a single time. The chain has TRBV4-2 and TRBJ1-2; 7 positions agree with TRBD1. CDR1 is LGHNA, CDR2 YNFKEQ, per germline. V gave up 1 base and J gave up 2 bases; unmatched junction bases: 1. This CDR3 is built from 14 residues. CDR3 region: CASSQVGQNYGYTF. Written as DNA, the CDR3 is TGTGCCAGCAGCCAAGTGGGACAGAACTATGGCTACACCTTC.